This T cell receptor (beta chain) was captured by sequencing in a study of early T cells in non-severe SARS-CoV-2 infection. Study details: Chains were unpaired, as sequencing was done on bulk RNA from unsorted whole blood.

Regarding the study as a whole: The matching step, a VDJdb search, favored anti-spike CD8 responses and missed private and CD4 specificities.

The germline V gene has CDR1 SEHNR and CDR2 FQNEAQ (reference sequence). V gave up 1 base and J gave up 7 bases, with 5 bases separating them. This CDR3 has 12 residues. Unique molecular identifiers (one per individual cDNA molecule) were attached. From the 5' RACE reads, TCRdb called clonotypes with MiXCR, one entry per CDR3 protein. The data hold over 100,000 distinct CDR3 sequences, with about 12% observed a single time. This clonotype has at least ten counts. Its antigen is not identified. The chain recombines TRBV7-9 with TRBJ1-5; D is possibly TRBD1 (5 bases). What was sequenced was whole blood. This receptor was identified in an adult who was a healthcare worker with PCR-confirmed SARS-CoV-2 infection or an uninfected control (not recorded which). This CDR3 reads CASSLGGQPQHF. In DNA form, the CDR3 reads TGTGCCAGCAGCTTAGGGGGGCAGCCCCAGCATTTT. Filled out from reference TRBV7-9 and TRBJ1-5, the complete variable domain reads DTGVSQNPRHKITKRGQNVTFRCDPISEHNRLYWYRQTLGQGPEFLTYFQNEAQLEKSRLLSDRFSAERPKGSFSTLEIQRTEQGDSAMYLCASSLGGQPQHFGDGTRLSIL.